The 21 T cell receptor beta chains reported below all come from one sample, sequenced in a study. One entry per CDR3 protein results from TCRdb running MiXCR on the 5' RACE reads. The profile shows about 40,000 distinct CDR3 sequences, around a fifth of them singletons. Treg sorting used a CD4+CD25+CD127-/low gate. Material for sequencing was Tregs sorted from a lymph node. Every receptor here comes from a female donor with breast cancer.

Only a few counts were recorded for this clonotype. This chain links TRBV2 with TRBJ2-1, with 12 bases lining up with TRBD2. The junction had 5 bases not matched to a gene; V was cut back by 6 bases and J by 8 bases. This CDR3 is 14 amino acids long. The germline gives CDR1 SNHLY, CDR2 FYNNEI. The chain's CDR3 is CASSWTSGMDEQFF. The CDR3 DNA is TGTGCCAGCAGCTGGACTAGCGGGATGGATGAGCAGTTCTTC.

This clonotype was detected a few times. The chain is built from TRBV30 and TRBJ2-7, with D perhaps TRBD1 or TRBD2 (7 bases each). CDR3 length: 15 amino acids. The V and J ends lost 2 bases and 3 bases respectively, with 17 bases between them. Germline V CDR1 and CDR2: GTSNPN, SVGIG (reference sequence). This CDR3 is CAWSREGASVYEQYF. CDR3 coding DNA: TGTGCCTGGAGTAGGGAGGGGGCGAGTGTCTACGAGCAGTACTTC.

This clonotype was seen many times. This rearrangement joins TRBV11-2 to TRBJ2-6; D uncertain. V lost 1 base and J lost 0, with 13 bases in between. Germline-derived CDR1 and CDR2 are SGHAT and FQNNGV. CDR3 size: 18 residues. CDR3 in amino acids: CASSLGPGPSSGANVLTF. CDR3 DNA sequence: TGTGCCAGCAGCTTAGGTCCGGGTCCTAGCTCTGGGGCCAACGTCCTGACTTTC. Variable domain in full (rest from reference TRBV11-2 and TRBJ2-6): EAGVAQSPRYKIIEKRQSVAFWCNPISGHATLYWYQQILGQGPKLLIQFQNNGVVDDSQLPKDRFSAERLKGVDSTLKIQPAKLEDSAVYLCASSLGPGPSSGANVLTFGAGSRLTVL.

The table lists this clonotype with a few counts. A much larger clone differs by one base, so this may be a read error. The V and J genes are TRBV20-1 and TRBJ2-1; D could derive from TRBD1 or TRBD2 (6 bases each). The CDR3 consists of 13 residues. Per the germline V gene, CDR1 is DFQATT and CDR2 is SNEGSKA (reference sequence). The CDR3 DNA sequence: TGCAGTGCTAGCGGGAGTGGGGGCGATGAGCTGTTCTTC. Translated, it gives CSASGSGGDELFF.

This clonotype has a handful of counts. The J gene is TRBJ1-5, the V gene TRBV7-2; D unresolved. Per germline, CDR1 SGHTA and CDR2 FQGNSA. This CDR3 contains 13 residues. V lost 1 base and J 5 bases, leaving 6 bases between the germline ends. CDR3 nucleotide sequence: TGTGCCAGCAGCTTAGTCCAGCATCAGCCCCAGCATTTT. Its protein is CASSLVQHQPQHF.

Only a few counts were recorded for this clonotype. The chain uses TRBV6-2 or TRBV6-3 and TRBJ2-5, with TRBD2 matching over 7 bases. CDR3 size: 16 residues. The V and J ends lost 2 bases and 5 bases, in that order; junction bases with no gene match: 11. Per germline, CDR1 MNHEY and CDR2 SVGEGT. DNA for the CDR3: TGTGCCAGCAGTTACGACGGGGGGAGGGCCTCGGAGACCCAGTACTTC. Translated, it gives CASSYDGGRASETQYF.

The rearrangement links TRBV3-1 to TRBJ2-2; D unresolved. Trimming removed 2 bases from V and 5 bases from J, with 18 bases in between. The CDR3 length is 17 residues. Germline CDR1 and CDR2: LGHDT and YNNKEL (reference sequence). CDR3 region: CASSQNHERPMTGELFF. In DNA, the CDR3 is TGTGCCAGCAGCCAAAACCACGAGCGACCGATGACCGGGGAGCTGTTTTTT.

CDR3 bases: TGTGCCAGTAGTATAGTCCTGACCGGGGAGCTGTTTTTT. Protein product: CASSIVLTGELFF. This chain uses TRBV19 with TRBJ2-2, with no clear D. V lost 1 base, J lost 5 bases, and 5 bases lay in between. From germline, CDR1 is LNHDA and CDR2 SQIVND (reference sequence). The CDR3 sequence is 13 residues long.

This clonotype is medium-sized by share. J is TRBJ1-2 and V is TRBV4-1; 7 nucleotides align to TRBD1. Germline-derived CDR1 and CDR2 are MGHRA and YSYEKL. The junction had 9 bases not matched to a gene; V was cut back by 4 bases and J by 7 bases. CDR3 length: 14 residues. The CDR3 DNA sequence: TGCGCCAGCAGCCCTCAGACAGGGATAGGTGGCTACACCTTC. It yields the protein CASSPQTGIGGYTF.

This clonotype occurred many times. The chain couples TRBV3-1 to TRBJ2-7, with 7 nucleotides matching TRBD2. The V and J ends lost 4 bases and 2 bases, in that order; junction bases with no gene match: 2. The CDR3 covers 13 residues. Germline CDR1 is LGHDT and CDR2 is YNNKEL (reference sequence). The CDR3 protein is CASSLGTTYEQYF. The CDR3 DNA reads as TGTGCCAGCAGCCTCGGGACTACCTACGAGCAGTACTTC.

This clonotype is medium-sized in the sample. The rearrangement joins TRBV4-1 to TRBJ1-5, with D perhaps TRBD1 (6 bases). Germline CDR1 and CDR2: MGHRA and YSYEKL. The length of the CDR3 is 13 residues. The germline V and J ends were trimmed by 0 bases and 6 bases, with 6 bases remaining between them. DNA for the CDR3: TGCGCCAGCAGCCAAGACAGGGGTCAGCCCCAGCATTTT. Encoded protein: CASSQDRGQPQHF.

This clonotype was detected a few times. This chain connects TRBV9 to TRBJ2-3; a possible D gene is TRBD2 (6 bases). Germline-derived CDR1 and CDR2 are SGDLS and YYNGEE. The CDR3 is made up of 14 amino acids. Trimming left V 5 bases short and J 6 bases short, with 16 bases between. The CDR3 reads CASSGPSAQDTQYF. In DNA, the CDR3 is TGTGCCAGCAGTGGACCTAGCGCCCAGGATACGCAGTATTTT.

The sample holds one count of this clonotype. V and J are TRBV2 and TRBJ1-1, with D possibly being TRBD1 (5 bases). Germline values: CDR1 SNHLY, CDR2 FYNNEI. V was shortened by 3 bases and J by 1 base, with 18 bases between the two germline ends. This CDR3 comprises 17 residues. The CDR3, as DNA: TGTGCCAGCAGTGACCCCCTAGAAGTGAGGGGGAACACTGAAGCTTTCTTT. This encodes CASSDPLEVRGNTEAFF. Using reference TRBV2 and TRBJ1-1 for the parts outside the CDR3, the full variable domain is EPEVTQTPSHQVTQMGQEVILRCVPISNHLYFYWYRQILGQKVEFLVSFYNNEISEKSEIFDDQFSVERPDGSNFTLKIRSTKLEDSAMYFCASSDPLEVRGNTEAFFGQGTRLTVV.

This clonotype has just a few counts. The genes are TRBV7-2 and TRBJ2-7; D is unresolved. This CDR3 has 14 amino acids. V was shortened by 1 base and J by 0 bases, with 7 bases between the two germline ends. CDR1 SGHTA and CDR2 FQGNSA come from the germline V gene. The CDR3 reads CASSLVGDSYEQYF. CDR3 nucleotide sequence: TGTGCCAGCAGCTTAGTTGGCGACTCCTACGAGCAGTACTTC.

The V gene is TRBV6-1, the J gene TRBJ1-2; D is uncertain. The germline V and J ends were trimmed by 7 bases and 3 bases, with 15 bases remaining between them. CDR1 is MNHNS and CDR2 is SASEGT in the germline V gene. The length of the CDR3 is 14 residues. CDR3 protein: CASTHRGLYYGYTF. CDR3 bases: TGTGCCAGCACCCACCGAGGCCTCTACTATGGCTACACCTTC.

On this clonotype itself: Being one base from a much bigger clone, this may be a read error. V and J are TRBV9 and TRBJ2-3, with D uncertain. This CDR3 is 12 amino acids long. CDR1 and CDR2 from the germline V gene are SGDLS and YYNGEE. The CDR3 is CVSSTHTDTQYF. The CDR3 coding sequence is TGTGTCAGCAGCACCCACACAGATACGCAGTATTTT.

On this clonotype itself: A read error may produce the germline difference seen at one junction end. DNA of the CDR3: TGTGCCGGCAGTTTTACAGGAGAGACCCAGTACTTC. As protein: CAGSFTGETQYF. The rearrangement joins TRBV2 to TRBJ2-5, with D perhaps matching TRBD1 (5 bases). This CDR3 region has 12 residues. Germline V lookup: CDR1 SNHLY, CDR2 FYNNEI.

As for this clonotype: This CDR3 fails to terminate in the conserved phenylalanine or tryptophan, so it likely reflects a read error. The V gene is TRBV4-1, the J gene TRBJ1-5; D might be TRBD1 (5 bases). Germline lookup yields CDR1 MGHRA and CDR2 YSYEKL. The V and J ends lost 1 base and 7 bases respectively, with 29 bases between them. CDR3 length: 20 residues. The CDR3 reads CASSQAEGTETRRRQQPQHS. In nucleotides, the CDR3 is TGCGCCAGCAGCCAAGCAGAAGGGACGGAAACCCGGCGGAGACAACAGCCCCAGCATTCT.

In its sample, this clonotype was seen once. Since a much larger clone is just one base distant, this may be a read error. The chain is built from TRBV6-1 and TRBJ2-7; D not certain. CDR1 is MNHNS and CDR2 is SASEGT in the germline V gene. The CDR3 is 13 residues long. In nucleotides, the CDR3 is TGTGCCAGCAGTGACAGAGCTTCCTACAAGCAGTACTTC. This codes for CASSDRASYKQYF.

The chain combines TRBV5-4 with TRBJ2-3; TRBD2 matches 9 bases. From germline, CDR1 is SGHNT and CDR2 YYREEE (reference sequence). The ends lost 4 bases at V and 0 bases at J; junction bases unmatched: 3. This CDR3 is 15 amino acids long. The CDR3 region is CASSPTSGSTDTQYF. DNA of the CDR3: TGTGCCAGCAGCCCGACTAGCGGTAGCACAGATACGCAGTATTTT.

This clonotype showed up many times. V is TRBV6-6 and J is TRBJ2-7; D call uncertain. This CDR3 is 14 amino acids long. V was trimmed by 7 bases and J by 2 bases, leaving 15 bases between them. Germline V CDR1 and CDR2: MNHNY, SVGAGI (reference sequence). CDR3 DNA: TGTGCCAGCACGCCAAGGACGCTCGCCTACGAGCAGTACTTC. It codes for CASTPRTLAYEQYF.